The 23 T cell receptor beta chains in this list originate from one sample, sequenced in a study of beta chain features in type 1 diabetes. Expressed TCRB transcripts got sequenced, as all isolated RNA was reverse transcribed. Produced via immunoSEQ multiplex PCR; TCRdb's table is partial and in-frame only. The sample carries roughly 610,000 clones, about 16% recorded once. Sequencing was performed on naive CD4+ T cells from blood. Receptor source: a man aged 18 to 29 in good health.

J is TRBJ2-7 and V is TRBV6-5, with TRBD2 as a possible D gene (6 bases). The germline V and J ends were trimmed by 4 bases and 1 base, with 11 bases remaining between them. The germline V gene has CDR1 MNHEY and CDR2 SVGAGI. The length of the CDR3 is 14 residues. In nucleotides, the CDR3 is TGTGCCAGCAGTTTCAGCGGGCTGTCCTACGAGCAGTACTTC. It encodes CASSFSGLSYEQYF.

This chain uses TRBV5-1 with TRBJ2-1, with TRBD2 identical over 9 bases. Germline V gene sequence: CDR1 SGHRS, CDR2 YFSETQ. This CDR3 region has 15 residues. The junction had 7 bases not matched to a gene; V was cut back by 2 bases and J by 7 bases. The CDR3 DNA follows: TGCGCCAGCAGCTTCCCTAGCGGGGAGGGGAATGAGCAGTTCTTC. Residues: CASSFPSGEGNEQFF. Supplemented by reference TRBV5-1 and TRBJ2-1, the full variable domain reads KAGVTQTPRYLIKTRGQQVTLSCSPISGHRSVSWYQQTPGQGLQFLFEYFSETQRNKGNFPGRFSGRQFSNSRSEMNVSTLELGDSALYLCASSFPSGEGNEQFFGPGTRLTVL.

J is TRBJ1-2 and V is TRBV5-1, with D perhaps matching TRBD1 (6 bases). Per germline, CDR1 SGHRS and CDR2 YFSETQ. This CDR3 spans 15 amino acids. Trimming removed 4 bases from V and 1 base from J, with 14 bases in between. The CDR3 region is CASSPWHRDNYGYTF. The CDR3 nucleotides read TGCGCCAGCAGCCCTTGGCACAGGGATAACTATGGCTACACCTTC.

The V gene is TRBV4-2, the J gene TRBJ2-2; D unresolved. Germline CDR1 is LGHNA and CDR2 is YNFKEQ. The CDR3 spans 15 residues. Trimming shortened V by 0 bases and J by 3 bases, and 8 bases separated the two germline ends. The CDR3 here is CASSQDQHYTGELFF. The CDR3 bases are TGTGCCAGCAGCCAAGATCAACATTACACCGGGGAGCTGTTTTTT.

A few counts support this clone. The chain joins TRBV7-9 to TRBJ1-1, with 7 bases aligning to TRBD1. This CDR3 has 12 residues. CDR1 and CDR2 (germline): SEHNR, FQNEAQ (reference sequence). The J segment lost 11 bases and the V segment lost 5 bases, leaving 8 bases of the junction unmatched. CDR3 amino acids: CASSPGTVDAFF. Here the CDR3 DNA reads TGTGCCAGCAGCCCCGGGACAGTTGATGCTTTCTTT.

This clone was seen more than once but under ten times. The CDR3 sequence: CASSLGHEANEQYF. The CDR3 nucleotides are TGCGCCAGCAGCTTGGGGCACGAAGCGAACGAGCAGTACTTC. The chain is built from TRBV5-1 and TRBJ2-7; D gene uncertain. Germline V gene sequence: CDR1 SGHRS, CDR2 YFSETQ. Trimming shortened V by 0 bases and J by 5 bases, and 12 bases separated the two germline ends. The CDR3 is 14 residues long.

This clone occurred a few times. V is TRBV20-1 and J is TRBJ1-1; D call uncertain. The CDR3 runs 10 residues. CDR1 is DFQATT and CDR2 is SNEGSKA in the germline V gene (reference sequence). Trimming took 3 bases from V and 8 from J, leaving 7 bases between them. The CDR3 DNA is TGCAGTGCTAGGGCAGTAGAAGCTTTCTTT. It is translated as CSARAVEAFF.

V is TRBV2 and J is TRBJ2-7; the D call may be TRBD1 or TRBD2 (5 bases each). The CDR3 is 15 residues long. Germline CDR1 and CDR2: SNHLY and FYNNEI. The V end was cut by 7 bases, the J end by 2 bases, with 18 bases between. DNA for the CDR3: TGTGCCAGCATCAGGGAGAGGGTTGTAGCCTACGAGCAGTACTTC. Protein product: CASIRERVVAYEQYF.

The chain joins TRBV29-1 to TRBJ2-1, with D possibly being TRBD1 (6 bases). This CDR3 is built from 13 residues. Trimming cost V 2 bases and J 7 bases, with 12 bases left between them. Germline-derived CDR1 and CDR2 are SQVTM and ANQGSEA. In DNA, the CDR3 is TGCAGCGTTGAACCGACAGGACTGAATGAGCAGTTCTTC. As protein: CSVEPTGLNEQFF.

A few counts support this clone. The chain recombines TRBV29-1 with TRBJ2-2; D might be TRBD1 (8 bases). This CDR3 comprises 13 residues. CDR1 and CDR2 from the germline V gene are SQVTM and ANQGSEA. Deletions cut 5 bases from V and 7 bases from J, with 14 bases between. CDR3 sequence: CSVLQGEGGELFF. CDR3 DNA: TGCAGCGTTTTACAGGGGGAGGGCGGGGAGCTGTTTTTT.

The chain has TRBV10-3 and TRBJ1-4; D unclear. V shed 4 bases and J shed 1 base, with 13 bases lying between them. Germline CDR1 reads ENHRY; CDR2 reads SYGVKD. CDR3 size: 16 residues. The CDR3 DNA follows: TGTGCCATCAGTGTGGTGCGCGGTGGAACTAATGAAAAACTGTTTTTT. This codes for CAISVVRGGTNEKLFF.

V is TRBV6-1 and J is TRBJ2-7; TRBD2 is a possible D gene (5 bases). The CDR3 is 16 amino acids. V lost 2 bases and J lost 3, with 17 bases in between. CDR1 and CDR2 (germline): MNHNS, SASEGT. CDR3: CASSEWRPRNFYEQYF. CDR3 bases: TGTGCCAGCAGTGAATGGAGGCCTCGCAACTTCTACGAGCAGTACTTC.

This chain uses TRBV6-1 with TRBJ1-2, with TRBD1 identical over 9 bases. V trimming: 6 bases; J trimming: 8 bases; junction bases outside the gene matches: 10. The CDR3 extends over 14 amino acids. Germline V lookup: CDR1 MNHNS, CDR2 SASEGT. Here the CDR3 DNA reads TGTGCCAGCAGCACTCAACAGGGGGCATCGGGCTACACCTTC. Translating gives CASSTQQGASGYTF.

This rearrangement joins TRBV15 to TRBJ1-2; D call uncertain. CDR1 LNHNV and CDR2 YYDKDF come from the germline V gene (reference sequence). V was pared by 3 bases and J by 8 bases, with 19 bases between. This CDR3 contains 15 residues. DNA of the CDR3: TGTGCCACCAGCAGTCCCTTAGGGCGGCCAGTAGGCTACACCTTC. Protein product: CATSSPLGRPVGYTF.

There are a few counts of this clone. The J gene is TRBJ2-1, the V gene TRBV4-3; the D gene could be TRBD1 or TRBD2 (5 bases each). V was trimmed by 0 bases and J by 6 bases, leaving 12 bases between them. The CDR3 loop spans 15 amino acids. The V gene's germline CDR1 is LGHNA and CDR2 YSLEER. The CDR3 here is CASSQEGEIGNEQFF. The CDR3 DNA sequence: TGCGCCAGCAGCCAAGAGGGGGAAATCGGCAATGAGCAGTTCTTC.

The rearrangement uses TRBV5-1 and TRBJ1-1, with D possibly TRBD1 on 5 matching bases. V lost 10 bases to trimming and J lost 0 bases, with 19 bases between them. Germline CDR1 is SGHRS and CDR2 is YFSETQ. The CDR3 is made up of 15 amino acids. CDR3 sequence: CASGPRGGVNTEAFF. The DNA for the CDR3 is TGCGCCTCCGGACCACGGGGGGGAGTGAACACTGAAGCTTTCTTT.

V usage is TRBV4-1 and J usage is TRBJ2-7; D may correspond to TRBD1 or TRBD2 (5 bases each). CDR1 is MGHRA, CDR2 YSYEKL, per germline. The CDR3 loop spans 17 amino acids. V was shortened by 0 bases and J by 0 bases, with 15 bases between the two germline ends. Here the CDR3 reads CASSQDPMRGGSYEQYF. The CDR3 bases are TGCGCCAGCAGCCAAGATCCTATGAGGGGCGGCTCCTACGAGCAGTACTTC.

J is TRBJ2-7 and V is TRBV6-5, with TRBD1 identical over 8 bases. The CDR3 spans 15 residues. The V gene end was trimmed by 4 bases and the J gene end by 2 bases; junction bases not matched to a gene: 7. CDR1 is MNHEY and CDR2 is SVGAGI in the germline V gene. The CDR3 is CASSSTMDRAYEQYF. The CDR3 nucleotides are TGTGCCAGCAGTTCCACCATGGACAGGGCCTACGAGCAGTACTTC.

This chain connects TRBV5-4 to TRBJ2-3; TRBD2 is a possible D gene (6 bases). The CDR3 length is 16 residues. The V gene's germline CDR1 is SGHNT and CDR2 YYREEE (reference sequence). Trimming took 0 bases from V and 2 from J, leaving 13 bases between them. The CDR3 DNA is TGTGCCAGCAGCTTGGCGGGACTGGACCTCACAGATACGCAGTATTTT. Encoded protein: CASSLAGLDLTDTQYF.

J is TRBJ2-1 and V is TRBV4-3; 11 bases fit TRBD2. Germline V gene data show CDR1 as LGHNA and CDR2 as YSLEER. J was trimmed by 4 bases and V by 0 bases; bases with no gene match: 20. The CDR3 contains 22 residues. The CDR3 protein is CASSQELGWYDMTSGAYNEQFF. The CDR3 nucleotides are TGCGCCAGCAGCCAAGAGTTGGGGTGGTATGACATGACTAGCGGGGCATACAATGAGCAGTTCTTC.

This clone was recorded at least ten times. The genes are TRBV7-9 and TRBJ2-3; D is unclear. The CDR3 is made up of 13 amino acids. The germline gives CDR1 SEHNR, CDR2 FQNEAQ (reference sequence). Trimming pared 3 bases from V and 10 bases from J, leaving 14 bases between. CDR3 amino acids: CASSFTGVGSQYF. The CDR3 nucleotides are TGTGCCAGCAGCTTTACCGGCGTGGGATCGCAGTATTTT.

This clone has more than one count but fewer than ten. The chain employs TRBV10-3 and TRBJ2-3; TRBD2 matches 9 bases. V was clipped by 9 bases and J by 4 bases; unmatched bases: 14. The germline CDR1 and CDR2 sequences are ENHRY and SYGVKD. This CDR3 comprises 16 residues. CDR3 protein: CAIAERSGGPSDTQYF. CDR3 nucleotides: TGTGCCATAGCCGAAAGGAGCGGGGGGCCTTCAGATACGCAGTATTTT.

The rearrangement uses TRBV18 and TRBJ1-1; D might be TRBD1 (5 bases). The V end lost 2 bases, the J end lost 0 bases, and 13 bases lay between the germline ends. Per the germline V gene, CDR1 is KGHSH and CDR2 is LQKENI. This CDR3 contains 16 residues. CDR3 loop: CASSPERGVVNTEAFF. In DNA form, the CDR3 reads TGTGCCAGCTCACCAGAGAGGGGAGTGGTGAACACTGAAGCTTTCTTT. Complete variable domain (other parts from reference TRBV18 and TRBJ1-1): NAGVMQNPRHLVRRRGQEARLRCSPMKGHSHVYWYRQLPEEGLKFMVYLQKENIIDESGMPKERFSAEFPKEGPSILRIQQVVRGDSAAYFCASSPERGVVNTEAFFGQGTRLTVV.